This is a list of T cell receptor beta chains from one sample in a study of cytomegalovirus exposure and HLA in healthy donors. Sequenced by immunoSEQ multiplex PCR; TCRdb stores in-frame clones only, minus some. Of approximately 170,000 clones listed, approximately 84% are singletons. The sample comprised PBMCs. The receptors were gathered from a middle-aged woman in good health and CMV-seropositive. The CDR3 runs from the conserved cysteine through the conserved F or W. The order of the fields is V gene, clone size, D gene, J gene, CDR3 DNA, CDR3 protein. The D gene is left open where the match is weak. Size values are once, few and many counts, or a class for expanded clones, and some rows have none.

TRBV5-6	.	.	TRBJ1-5	TGTGCCAGCAGCTGGGGAGGGGTTGATCAGCCCCAGCATTTT	CASSWGGVDQPQHF
TRBV11-2	.	.	TRBJ1-1	TGTGCCAGCACCTTGATACTTGACGGAGAAAACACTGAAGCTTTCTTT	CASTLILDGENTEAFF
TRBV4-2	.	.	TRBJ1-6	TGTGCCAGCAGCCAAGATTTGATGCGTTCACCCCTCCACTTT	CASSQDLMRSPLHF
TRBV14	once	TRBD1	TRBJ2-4	TGTGCCAGCAGCCAAACCGGACAGGGGTCAGCCAAAAACATTCAGTACTTC	CASSQTGQGSAKNIQYF
TRBV6-6	.	.	TRBJ2-6	TGTGCCAGCAGTTACTCGTTAGGGGCCAACGTCCTGACTTTC	CASSYSLGANVLTF
TRBV30	.	.	TRBJ2-3	TGTGCCTTCCCATTGGGGGGAAGCACAGATACGCAGTATTTT	CAFPLGGSTDTQYF
TRBV27	.	TRBD1	TRBJ1-4	TGTGCCAGCAGTTCTCGACAGGGGACTGAAAAACTGTTTTTT	CASSSRQGTEKLFF
TRBV29-1	few	.	TRBJ1-4	TGCAGCGTTGAGGGCGGGGGATCGGATGAAAAACTGTTTTTT	CSVEGGGSDEKLFF
TRBV7-8	.	.	TRBJ1-2	TGTGCCAGCGCCCCTGATTCGGGAAACTATGGCTACACCTTC	CASAPDSGNYGYTF
TRBV15	.	.	TRBJ1-3	TGTGCCACCAGCACCCGAGGAGCAGCTGGAAACACCATATATTTT	CATSTRGAAGNTIYF
TRBV29-1	.	TRBD1	TRBJ2-7	TGCAGCGTTACAGGGGTCTACGAGCAGTACTTC	CSVTGVYEQYF
TRBV4-3	.	.	TRBJ1-5	TGCGCCAGCAGCCAAGGGCGGGGACAGCCCCAGCATTTT	CASSQGRGQPQHF
TRBV2	.	.	TRBJ2-3	TGTGCCAGCAGTGGTAGGGCGGGGTGGGCCCTCACAGATACGCAGTATTTT	CASSGRAGWALTDTQYF
TRBV4-2	.	TRBD1	TRBJ1-2	TGTGCCAGCAGCCAAGATAACAGGGGCTTTAAGTATGGCTACACCTTC	CASSQDNRGFKYGYTF
TRBV19	.	.	TRBJ2-2	TGTGCCAGTAGTGCTATCTTAACCGGGGAGCTGTTTTTT	CASSAILTGELFF
TRBV5-1	.	TRBD1	TRBJ2-3	TGCGCCAGCAGCTTGGGACAGGGGAAGGCAGATACGCAGTATTTT	CASSLGQGKADTQYF
TRBV7-2	.	TRBD1	TRBJ1-2	TGTGCCAGCAGCTTCGGACAGGGGGCTAACTATGGCTACACCTTC	CASSFGQGANYGYTF
TRBV14	.	.	TRBJ2-7	TGTGCCAGCAGGGCAGGGGGGATCGGCTCCTACGAGCAGTACTTC	CASRAGGIGSYEQYF
TRBV7-2	.	TRBD2	TRBJ2-1	TGTGCCAGCGGCCCAAGGGGAGGGCAAACCAATGAGCAGTTCTTC	CASGPRGGQTNEQFF
TRBV9	.	TRBD1	TRBJ2-3	TGTGCCAGCAGCGGAGAGACAGGGGTTTTGGATACGCAGTATTTT	CASSGETGVLDTQYF
TRBV7-9	.	.	TRBJ1-2	TGTGCCAGCAGCTTAGAGCCGACAAGTAGTTATGGCTACACCTTC	CASSLEPTSSYGYTF
TRBV27	.	.	TRBJ2-7	TGTGCCAGCAGTACCTTAGCGCGGTTGGCCTACGAGCAGTACTTC	CASSTLARLAYEQYF
TRBV5-1	.	TRBD2	TRBJ2-5	TGCGCCAGCAGTCTGACTAGCGGTCAAGAGACCCAGTACTTC	CASSLTSGQETQYF
TRBV19	.	.	TRBJ1-5	TGTGCCAGTAGTATCCGGACGGGGGATCAGCCCCAGCATTTT	CASSIRTGDQPQHF
TRBV13	.	.	TRBJ2-5	TGTGCCAGCAGCTCTGCTAAGTACCAAGAGACCCAGTACTTC	CASSSAKYQETQYF
TRBV7-2	.	.	TRBJ2-1	TGTGCCAGCAGCTTAGTGAGAAATGAGCAGTTCTTC	CASSLVRNEQFF
TRBV7-2	.	.	TRBJ2-1	TGTGCCAGCAGCTCGAGTAGTGCTTCAGGGGTTAATGAGCAGTTCTTC	CASSSSSASGVNEQFF
TRBV6-5	.	.	TRBJ1-3	TGTGCCAGCAGTACGGTTTCCCTCTCTGGAAACACCATATATTTT	CASSTVSLSGNTIYF
TRBV7-2	.	TRBD1	TRBJ1-2	TGTGCCAGCAGTCACCCGGGAGGGACAGGGGATGGCTACACCTTC	CASSHPGGTGDGYTF
TRBV30	.	.	TRBJ2-1	TGTGCCTGGAGTCTCAGGCAGGGCCGTCACAATGAGCAGTTCTTC	CAWSLRQGRHNEQFF
TRBV21-1	once	.	TRBJ1-1	TGTGCCAGCAGCAAATGTTTTTCTAGGAGCATGAACACTGAAGCTTTCTTT	CASSKCFSRSMNTEAFF
TRBV27	.	.	TRBJ1-1	TGTGCCAGCAGTCCCATGGGCCCGACGAACACTGAAGCTTTCTTT	CASSPMGPTNTEAFF
TRBV9	few	.	TRBJ1-3	TGTGCCAGCAGCGTAGCATCAGACTCTGGAAACACCATATATTTT	CASSVASDSGNTIYF
TRBV19	.	.	TRBJ1-1	TGTGCCAGTAGTATGGCCAACATGAACACTGAAGCTTTCTTT	CASSMANMNTEAFF
TRBV5-1	.	.	TRBJ2-2	TGCGCCAGCAGCTTGGTTCTTGAGGGGGAGCTGTTTTTT	CASSLVLEGELFF
TRBV7-8	once	.	TRBJ1-4	TGTGCCAGCAGCTTCAACGAGGAAAAACTGTTTTTT	CASSFNEEKLFF
TRBV28	.	TRBD1	TRBJ2-7	TGTGCCAGCAGCGTCACAGGGGCCAGCTCCTACGAGCAGTACTTC	CASSVTGASSYEQYF
TRBV28	.	.	TRBJ1-5	TGTGCCAGCAGTTCCGACCGACAGTACCATAGCAATCAGCCCCAGCATTTT	CASSSDRQYHSNQPQHF
TRBV7-2	.	TRBD1	TRBJ1-1	TGTGCCAGCAGCCAGGAGGTCCAGGGGGCTAGATCTTTCTTT	CASSQEVQGARSFF
TRBV5-4	.	.	TRBJ1-4	TGTGCCAGCAGCTCCGGCGGGGGGGCTAATGAAAAACTGTTTTTT	CASSSGGGANEKLFF
TRBV9	.	.	TRBJ2-1	TGTGCCAGCAGCCGGGCGGGGAATTCCTACAATGAGCAGTTCTTC	CASSRAGNSYNEQFF
TRBV2	.	TRBD1	TRBJ2-3	TGTGCCAGCAAGCCGGGACAGGGGACAGATACGCAGTATTTT	CASKPGQGTDTQYF
TRBV7-8	.	.	TRBJ2-3	TGTGCCAGCAGCTTTTACACAGATACGCAGTATTTT	CASSFYTDTQYF
TRBV5-1	.	TRBD1	TRBJ2-2	TGCGCCAGCAGCGACCAAACAGGGGGAACGAACACCGGGGAGCTGTTTTTT	CASSDQTGGTNTGELFF
TRBV6-1	.	.	TRBJ1-6	TGTGCCAGCAGTAATGCGGGGAATTCACCCCTCCACTTT	CASSNAGNSPLHF
TRBV20-1	.	.	TRBJ1-2	TGCAGTGCTAGAGATAGTGGCTACACCTTC	CSARDSGYTF
TRBV6-5	.	TRBD1	TRBJ2-2	TGTGCCAGCAGTCCTAGGACAGGACAAACCGGGGAGCTGTTTTTT	CASSPRTGQTGELFF
TRBV7-8	once	TRBD1	TRBJ2-7	TGTGCCAGCAGCCTTCGGACAGGCTCCTACGAGCAGTACTTC	CASSLRTGSYEQYF
TRBV7-6	.	.	TRBJ1-4	TGTGCCAGCAGCTTAGGGGTACAGGGCACAGAAAAACTGTTTTTT	CASSLGVQGTEKLFF
TRBV6-1	.	TRBD2	TRBJ2-5	TGTGCCAGCAGTGAACTAGCGGGGGGGCCAGAGACCCAGTACTTC	CASSELAGGPETQYF
TRBV11-3	.	.	TRBJ2-3	TGTGCCAGCAGCTTGGACAGTTTGAGTACGCAGTATTTT	CASSLDSLSTQYF
TRBV5-1	.	.	TRBJ2-3	TGCGCCAGCAGCTTGCGGGGAGTCCCCACAGATACGCAGTATTTT	CASSLRGVPTDTQYF
TRBV18	.	TRBD1	TRBJ1-3	TGTGCCAGCTCACCAGGGACAGGGGGCTCCCAAAGTCGAAACACCATATATTTT	CASSPGTGGSQSRNTIYF
TRBV19	.	.	TRBJ1-2	TGTGCCAGTAGCCCCGGGACTCCCGGGGACTATGGCTACACCTTC	CASSPGTPGDYGYTF
TRBV19	.	.	TRBJ1-1	TGTGCCAGTAGTATTACAGGGTGGAGGGCTTTCTTT	CASSITGWRAFF
TRBV7-9	.	.	TRBJ2-6	TGTTCCAGCACAAGAGGCGCTCTTGCTATTGCTGGGGCCAACGTCCTGACTTTC	CSSTRGALAIAGANVLTF